One T cell receptor beta chain is described in this entry. Its antigen is not known. The sample originates from a study of post-analysis software for immune sequencing data. The study, taken as a whole, reports: A handful of TRBV segments, including TRBV5-6, TRBV5-1 and TRBV20-1, were more frequent in patients than controls.

The CDR3 runs 17 residues. Germline trimming cut 3 bases from V and 2 bases from J; bases unmatched to any gene: 7. Germline CDR1 and CDR2: SGDLS and YYNGEE. The TCR beta cDNA libraries carried unique molecular identifiers. T cells, about 0.85 to 11 million of them, yielded roughly 470,000 cDNA molecules. TCRdb independently ran MiXCR on the PCR reads; one entry per CDR3 protein. The sample carries around 700,000 distinct CDR3 sequences, more than 50% recorded once. Sequences were obtained from blood. This sequence was found in a girl aged 2-10 years with multiple sclerosis. The chain employs TRBV9 and TRBJ2-1; 11 bases match TRBD2. The CDR3 here is CASSDALAGGPYNEQFF. CDR3 in DNA: TGTGCCAGCAGCGACGCCTTAGCGGGAGGGCCCTACAATGAGCAGTTCTTC.